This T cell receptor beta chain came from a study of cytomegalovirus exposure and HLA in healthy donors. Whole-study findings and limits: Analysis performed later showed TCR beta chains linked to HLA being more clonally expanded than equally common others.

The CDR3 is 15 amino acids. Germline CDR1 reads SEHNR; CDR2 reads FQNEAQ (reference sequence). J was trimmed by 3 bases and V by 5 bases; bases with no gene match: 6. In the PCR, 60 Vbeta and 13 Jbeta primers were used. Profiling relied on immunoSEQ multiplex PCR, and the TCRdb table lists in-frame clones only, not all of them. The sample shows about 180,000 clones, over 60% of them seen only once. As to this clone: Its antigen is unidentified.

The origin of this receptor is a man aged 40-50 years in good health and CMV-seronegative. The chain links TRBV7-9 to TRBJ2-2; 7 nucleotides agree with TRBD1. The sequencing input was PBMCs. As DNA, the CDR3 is TGTGCCAGCAGCACGAGACAGGGCTACACCGGGGAGCTGTTTTTT. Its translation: CASSTRQGYTGELFF.